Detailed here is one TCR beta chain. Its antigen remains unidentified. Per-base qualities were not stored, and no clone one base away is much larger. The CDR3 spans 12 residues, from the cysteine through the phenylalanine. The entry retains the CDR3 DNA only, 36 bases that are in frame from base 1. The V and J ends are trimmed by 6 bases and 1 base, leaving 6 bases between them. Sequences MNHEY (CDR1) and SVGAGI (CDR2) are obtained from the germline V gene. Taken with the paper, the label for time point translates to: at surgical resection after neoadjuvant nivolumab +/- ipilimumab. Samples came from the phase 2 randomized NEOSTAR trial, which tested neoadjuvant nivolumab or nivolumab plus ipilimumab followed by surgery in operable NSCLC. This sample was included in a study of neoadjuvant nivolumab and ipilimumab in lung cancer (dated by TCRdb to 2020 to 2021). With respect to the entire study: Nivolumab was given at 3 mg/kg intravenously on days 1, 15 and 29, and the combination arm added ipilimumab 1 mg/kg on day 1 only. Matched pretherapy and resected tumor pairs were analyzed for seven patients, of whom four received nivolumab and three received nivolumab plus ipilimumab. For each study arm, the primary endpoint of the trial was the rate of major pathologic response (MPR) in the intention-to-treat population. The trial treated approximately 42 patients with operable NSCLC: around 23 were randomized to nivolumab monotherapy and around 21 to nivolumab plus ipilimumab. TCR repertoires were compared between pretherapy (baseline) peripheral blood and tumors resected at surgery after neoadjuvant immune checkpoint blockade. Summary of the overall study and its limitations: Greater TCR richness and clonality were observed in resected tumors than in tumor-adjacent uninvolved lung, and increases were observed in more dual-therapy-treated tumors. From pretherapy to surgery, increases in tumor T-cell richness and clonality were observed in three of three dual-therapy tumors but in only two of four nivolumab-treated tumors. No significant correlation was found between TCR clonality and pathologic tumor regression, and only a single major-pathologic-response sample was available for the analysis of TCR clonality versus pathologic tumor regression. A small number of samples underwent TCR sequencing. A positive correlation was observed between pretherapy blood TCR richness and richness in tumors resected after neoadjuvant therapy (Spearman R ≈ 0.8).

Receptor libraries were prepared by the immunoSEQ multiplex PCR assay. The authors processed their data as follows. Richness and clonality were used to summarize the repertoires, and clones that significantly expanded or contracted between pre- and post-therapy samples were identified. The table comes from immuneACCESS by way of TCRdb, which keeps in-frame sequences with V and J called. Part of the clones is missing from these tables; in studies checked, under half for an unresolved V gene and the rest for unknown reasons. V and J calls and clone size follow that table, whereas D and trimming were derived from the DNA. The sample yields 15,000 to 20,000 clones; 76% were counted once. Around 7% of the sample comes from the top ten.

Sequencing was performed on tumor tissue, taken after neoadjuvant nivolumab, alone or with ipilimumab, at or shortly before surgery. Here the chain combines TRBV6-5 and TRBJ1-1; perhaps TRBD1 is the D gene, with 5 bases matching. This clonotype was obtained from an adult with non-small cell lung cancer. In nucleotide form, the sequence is TGTGCCAGCAGGACAGCGAACACTGAAGCTTTCTTT. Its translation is CASRTANTEAFF.